Below are 26 T cell receptor beta chains sequenced from a single sample in a study of CD8+CD57+ T cells in acquired aplastic anemia. Researchers used genomic DNA as the template to profile TCR beta VDJ and CDR3. TCRdb reprocessed the reads with MiXCR, giving one entry per CDR3 protein. This table holds 180,000 or so distinct CDR3 sequences, under 55% found once. In patients chosen for sequencing, flow cytometry had shown CD8+CD57+ cell expansion. Sequenced material: sorted CD4+, CD8+, or CD8+CD57+ T cells (not recorded which) from PBMCs. The receptors come from a human donor with aplastic anemia.

The chain links TRBV7-9 to TRBJ2-7; no clear D. The V and J ends lost 6 bases and 12 bases respectively, with 21 bases between them. CDR3 length equals 13 residues. The germline gives CDR1 SEHNR, CDR2 FQNEAQ (reference sequence). The CDR3, as DNA: TGTGCCAGCAGTTACCCCCCGGACGCAAAGCCGTACTTC. Translated: CASSYPPDAKPYF. The whole variable domain, filled in from reference TRBV7-9 and TRBJ2-7, reads DTGVSQNPRHKITKRGQNVTFRCDPISEHNRLYWYRQTLGQGPEFLTYFQNEAQLEKSRLLSDRFSAERPKGSFSTLEIQRTEQGDSAMYLCASSYPPDAKPYFGPGTRLTVT.

The chain couples TRBV6-2 or TRBV6-3 to TRBJ2-5; 11 bases agree with TRBD2. Germline V gene lookup returns CDR1 MNHEY and CDR2 SVGEGT. V was clipped by 4 bases and J by 5 bases; unmatched bases: 18. This CDR3 is built from 19 residues. The CDR3 sequence: CASSSLGTSGIPYSETQYF. The CDR3, as DNA: TGTGCCAGCAGTTCTCTCGGGACTAGCGGAATACCTTATAGTGAGACCCAGTACTTC.

This clonotype was counted at least ten times. The chain carries TRBV20-1 and TRBJ2-3; TRBD2 aligns across 7 bases. J gave up 4 bases and V 5 bases, and 3 bases lay outside the gene matches. Germline V gene lookup returns CDR1 DFQATT and CDR2 SNEGSKA (reference sequence). CDR3 length: 12 residues. As DNA, the CDR3 is TGCAGTGCTGGGAGGGCCTCAGATACGCAGTATTTT. It translates to CSAGRASDTQYF.

V and J are TRBV2 and TRBJ2-7, with D possibly being TRBD1 or TRBD2 (5 bases each). This CDR3 comprises 12 residues. Trimming took 8 bases from V and 2 from J, leaving 10 bases between them. Germline CDR1 reads SNHLY; CDR2 reads FYNNEI. The CDR3 DNA reads TGTGCCAGCTCCGGGACGACCTACGAGCAGTACTTC. Translated: CASSGTTYEQYF.

Notes on this clonotype: This could be a read error, since a much larger clone is one nucleotide away. The V and J genes are TRBV6-4 and TRBJ2-1; D gene uncertain. In germline, CDR1 is MRHNA, CDR2 SNTAGT. This CDR3 has 10 amino acids. This CDR3 reads CARSYNGQFF. The CDR3, as DNA: TGTGCCAGATCCTACAATGGGCAGTTCTTC.

The table lists this clonotype with many counts. CDR3 bases: TGTGCTAACTATGGCTACACCTTC. It translates to CANYGYTF. The rearrangement uses TRBV2 and TRBJ1-2; no clear D gene. The CDR3 has 8 amino acids. Germline loops: CDR1 SNHLY, CDR2 FYNNEI.

The chain uses TRBV7-3 and TRBJ1-1, with D perhaps matching TRBD1 (5 bases). Germline V gives CDR1 SGHTA, CDR2 FQGTGA. The V end was cut by 5 bases, the J end by 1 base, with 14 bases between. CDR3 length: 15 amino acids. DNA of the CDR3: TGTGCCAGCAGCGGTAGACAGAGGGCGAACACTGAAGCTTTCTTT. It translates to CASSGRQRANTEAFF.

The genes are TRBV24-1 and TRBJ2-5; D ambiguous. This CDR3 comprises 13 residues. Trimming left V 5 bases short and J 4 bases short, with 10 bases between. Germline values: CDR1 KGHDR, CDR2 SFDVKD. For the CDR3, the DNA is TGTGCCACCAGTGGGCCGAGTCGAGAGACCCAGTACTTC. Translation gives CATSGPSRETQYF.

Ten or more counts support this clonotype. The chain links TRBV20-1 to TRBJ1-2, with TRBD1 matching 10 bases. The V segment lost 6 bases and the J segment 6 bases; nucleotides outside the gene matches: 7. The CDR3 totals 13 residues. Germline V gene sequence: CDR1 DFQATT, CDR2 SNEGSKA (reference sequence). The CDR3 bases are TGCAGTGCCGCCGACAGGGGGCTTGATGGCTACACCTTC. Translated: CSAADRGLDGYTF.

This clonotype turned up a few times. With a much larger clone just one base away, this may be a read error. This rearrangement joins TRBV11-1 to TRBJ1-4, with D maybe TRBD1 (5 bases). The CDR3 is 16 residues long. Germline assignment: CDR1 SGHAT and CDR2 FQDESV (reference sequence). The CDR3 DNA is TGTGCCAGCAGTAGCACGGGGGTCGCAACTAATGAAAAACCGTTTTTT. It yields the protein CASSSTGVATNEKPFF.

As regards this clonotype: One junction end does not reproduce the germline sequence, and a read error may be involved. The rearrangement links TRBV5-5 to TRBJ2-7; D is ambiguous. Germline V gene lookup returns CDR1 SGHKS and CDR2 YYEKEE (reference sequence). The CDR3 sequence is 13 residues long. CDR3 region: CASSQANRAEQYF. The CDR3, as DNA: TGCGCCAGCAGCCAGGCCAATCGCGCCGAGCAGTACTTC.

This clonotype was counted at least ten times. This chain connects TRBV5-1 to TRBJ1-6, with D perhaps matching TRBD1 (5 bases). The CDR3 is 14 amino acids. CDR1 and CDR2 (germline): SGHRS, YFSETQ. V lost 4 bases and J lost 6, with 11 bases in between. As DNA, the CDR3 is TGCGCCAGCAGCGCAGACAGCACTAATTCACCCCTCCACTTT. Encoded protein: CASSADSTNSPLHF.

The chain is built from TRBV29-1 and TRBJ2-7; 8 bases line up with TRBD1. CDR1 is SQVTM and CDR2 is ANQGSEA in the germline V gene. The trim removed 7 bases at V and 2 bases at J, leaving 1 base unmatched. The CDR3 consists of 11 residues. The CDR3 DNA is TGCAGCGACAGGGGGACCTACGAGCAGTACTTC. Protein: CSDRGTYEQYF.

This clonotype was recorded only once. The chain uses TRBV10-3 and TRBJ1-1; D is unclear. Per germline, CDR1 ENHRY and CDR2 SYGVKD. V was cut by 4 bases and J by 6 bases, with 15 bases left in between. This CDR3 is 14 amino acids long. The CDR3 DNA reads TGTGCCATCAGTGGGGAGGGTGTTAGGTCTGAAGCTTTCTTT. Translating gives CAISGEGVRSEAFF.

The V call is TRBV29-1, the J call TRBJ2-1, with D unresolved. Trimming took off 4 bases at V and 5 bases at J, with 3 bases between the two ends. The germline V gene has CDR1 SQVTM and CDR2 ANQGSEA. CDR3 size: 10 residues. CDR3 region: CSVADNEQFF. CDR3 nucleotide sequence: TGCAGCGTTGCCGACAATGAGCAGTTCTTC.

The genes are TRBV11-2 and TRBJ2-1; D unclear. Between the trimmed V and J ends, which lost 2 bases and 6 bases, there was a span of 5 bases. CDR3 length: 12 residues. Germline CDR1 reads SGHAT; CDR2 reads FQNNGV. CDR3 DNA: TGTGCCAGCAGCTTATCCCGCAATGAGCAGTTCTTC. Its translation: CASSLSRNEQFF.

The V call is TRBV2, the J call TRBJ1-4; TRBD1 is a possible D gene (5 bases). The CDR3 is 15 amino acids. Per germline, CDR1 SNHLY and CDR2 FYNNEI. Trimming shortened V by 6 bases and J by 8 bases, and 19 bases separated the two germline ends. In nucleotides, the CDR3 is TGTGCCAGCAGCGCACCGGGACCGGCTTGGGAAAAACTGTTTTTT. The encoded protein is CASSAPGPAWEKLFF.

This clonotype was observed many times. The J gene is TRBJ2-3, the V gene TRBV7-3; D possibly uses TRBD1 or TRBD2 (7 bases each). The CDR3 covers 15 residues. Germline loops: CDR1 SGHTA, CDR2 FQGTGA. The V gene lost 2 bases and the J gene lost 4 bases, with 13 bases spanning the gap. The CDR3 nucleotides are TGTGCCAGCAGCTTAGTCAGGGGGGGGGCAGATACGCAGTATTTT. Its protein is CASSLVRGGADTQYF.

For this clonotype: The junction differs from germline at one of its ends, possibly a read error. The CDR3: CASSYNGPMNQPQHF. The CDR3 DNA follows: TGTGCCAGCAGTTACAACGGCCCGATGAATCAGCCCCAGCATTTT. The rearrangement joins TRBV24-1 to TRBJ1-5; D remains unclear. This CDR3 has 15 amino acids. In germline, CDR1 is KGHDR, CDR2 SFDVKD.

In this sample, this clonotype turned up a few times. This chain uses TRBV7-2 with TRBJ2-5; 9 bases map to TRBD1. The junction had 7 bases not matched to a gene; V was cut back by 3 bases and J by 5 bases. In germline, CDR1 is SGHTA, CDR2 FQGNSA. The CDR3 has 15 amino acids. The CDR3 loop reads CASSLVTGGMETQYF. The CDR3 region has the DNA TGTGCCAGCAGCTTGGTCACAGGGGGCATGGAGACCCAGTACTTC.

This clonotype showed up many times. The chain employs TRBV19 and TRBJ2-3; D gene ambiguous. This CDR3 has 11 amino acids. Per the germline V gene, CDR1 is LNHDA and CDR2 is SQIVND (reference sequence). Trimming shortened V by 1 base and J by 7 bases, and 3 bases separated the two germline ends. Written as DNA, the CDR3 is TGTGCCAGTAGTATAGGAAATACGCAGTATTTT. Translated: CASSIGNTQYF. Drawing the rest from reference TRBV19 and TRBJ2-3, the complete variable domain is DGGITQSPKYLFRKEGQNVTLSCEQNLNHDAMYWYRQDPGQGLRLIYYSQIVNDFQKGDIAEGYSVSREKKESFPLTVTSAQKNPTAFYLCASSIGNTQYFGPGTRLTVL.

V is TRBV7-3 and J is TRBJ2-2; D is unclear. V lost 2 bases to trimming and J lost 1 base, with 8 bases between them. The CDR3 extends over 15 amino acids. Germline V CDR1 and CDR2: SGHTA, FQGTGA. CDR3 amino acids: CASSLLAVNTGELFF. CDR3 in DNA: TGTGCCAGCAGCTTATTAGCAGTGAACACCGGGGAGCTGTTTTTT.

This clonotype was detected many times. The rearrangement joins TRBV24-1 to TRBJ1-5, with D maybe TRBD1 (5 bases). Germline CDR1 is KGHDR and CDR2 is SFDVKD. CDR3 length: 15 residues. V dropped 4 bases and J dropped 4 bases, with 13 bases sitting between them. For the CDR3, the DNA is TGTGCCACCAGTGAGGATGGGACTGTGAATCAGCCCCAGCATTTT. Amino acids: CATSEDGTVNQPQHF.

This clonotype was detected a few times. The chain uses TRBV7-2 and TRBJ2-3; D uncertain. This CDR3 comprises 14 residues. CDR1 is SGHTA, CDR2 FQGNSA, per germline. Between the trimmed V and J ends, which lost 2 bases and 2 bases, there was a span of 8 bases. CDR3 in amino acids: CASSLTVPTDTQYF. The CDR3 nucleotides are TGTGCCAGCAGCTTAACTGTCCCCACAGATACGCAGTATTTT.

This sequence joins TRBV7-8 and TRBJ2-3; possible D gene TRBD2, 7 bases. V lost 8 bases, J lost 5 bases, and 20 bases lay in between. Germline-derived CDR1 and CDR2 are SGHVS and FQNEAQ. This CDR3 comprises 15 residues. The CDR3 spells CASLKGRGRGDTQYF. In nucleotides, the CDR3 is TGTGCCAGCCTAAAGGGGCGGGGGCGTGGAGATACGCAGTATTTT.

This clonotype was counted many times. This sequence joins TRBV6-1 and TRBJ1-4; no firm D call. This CDR3 comprises 14 residues. Trimming cost V 7 bases and J 0 bases, with 9 bases left between them. CDR1 MNHNS and CDR2 SASEGT come from the germline V gene. Here the CDR3 reads CASNGRATNEKLFF. Here the CDR3 DNA reads TGTGCCAGCAATGGACGGGCAACTAATGAAAAACTGTTTTTT.